This T cell receptor beta chain was identified during a study of T cells in Graves' hyperthyroidism and ophthalmopathy. Study-wide results and limits: Median prediction lead before ophthalmopathy onset was roughly 6 months with the model.

Using RNA transcripts as the source, TCR beta CDR3 regions were amplified. A first-round RT-PCR of the TCR CDR3 used the HTBI primer set. TCRdb called the multiplex PCR reads again in MiXCR, with one record for every CDR3 protein. The sample records over 450,000 distinct CDR3 sequences, roughly a sixth being singletons. Points on this clonotype: The antigen is unknown.

Exclusion criteria comprised uncontrolled infection, other autoimmune disease, pregnancy or lactation. The V gene's germline CDR1 is SGHRS and CDR2 YFSETQ. Losses at the gene ends were 2 bases for V and 4 bases for J; bases not matched to a gene: 6. This CDR3 is 15 amino acids long. The chain carries TRBV5-1 and TRBJ1-2, with 9 bases identical to TRBD1. The sequence was obtained from a woman aged 18 to 35 with Graves' ophthalmopathy. The specimen was blood. CDR3 region: CASSFGTGSGYGYTF. The CDR3 coding sequence is TGCGCCAGCAGCTTTGGGACAGGGAGCGGCTATGGCTACACCTTC.